These 11 T cell receptor beta chains originate from one sample sequenced in a study of neurological immune-mediated disorders. TCRdb independently ran MiXCR on the 5' RACE reads; one entry per CDR3 protein. The table has tens of thousands of distinct CDR3 sequences, 15% to 20% seen once. Sequenced input: PBMCs. These receptors were obtained from a middle-aged woman in good health.

This clonotype showed up many times. The chain recombines TRBV7-2 with TRBJ2-1; 10 bases are a match to TRBD2. This CDR3 comprises 16 residues. V lost 3 bases, J lost 2 bases, and 4 bases stayed unmatched. Germline values: CDR1 SGHTA, CDR2 FQGNSA. CDR3 residues: CASSFLSGGTYNEQFF. In nucleotides, the CDR3 is TGTGCCAGCAGCTTCCTTAGCGGGGGGACCTACAATGAGCAGTTCTTC.

The chain carries TRBV5-1 and TRBJ2-7; 7 positions match TRBD1. CDR3 length: 13 residues. J gave up 2 bases and V 3 bases, and 2 bases lay outside the gene matches. Germline V gene lookup returns CDR1 SGHRS and CDR2 YFSETQ. DNA for the CDR3: TGCGCCAGCAGCTGGGACAGTGCCTACGAGCAGTACTTC. This encodes CASSWDSAYEQYF.

The chain carries TRBV7-2 and TRBJ2-3; D not certain. This CDR3 has 13 amino acids. The V end lost 11 bases, the J end lost 4 bases, and 16 bases lay between the germline ends. Germline CDR1 SGHTA, CDR2 FQGNSA. The CDR3 reads CASAAECPDTQYF. In DNA form, the CDR3 reads TGTGCCTCTGCGGCAGAATGCCCAGATACGCAGTATTTT.

This clonotype appeared a single time. The V gene is TRBV19, the J gene TRBJ1-2; no clear D. The CDR3 runs to 17 residues. Germline CDR1 LNHDA, CDR2 SQIVND (reference sequence). V lost 3 bases, J lost 1 base, and 18 bases lay in between. The CDR3, as DNA: TGTGCCAGTAGTATTGGGAACAGCGCCATTAATAACTATGGCTACACCTTC. Translation gives CASSIGNSAINNYGYTF.

In its sample, this clonotype was seen many times. The chain is built from TRBV9 and TRBJ2-2; 8 bases match TRBD2. Trimming cost V 4 bases and J 7 bases; bases outside gene matches: 18. CDR3 length equals 18 residues. Germline CDR1 is SGDLS and CDR2 is YYNGEE. The CDR3 loop is CASSPNGDPGGADGELFF. CDR3 DNA: TGTGCCAGCAGCCCCAATGGGGACCCGGGGGGGGCCGACGGGGAGCTGTTTTTT.

This clonotype occurred a few times. The chain is built from TRBV10-3 and TRBJ2-5; 12 bases fit TRBD2. CDR3 length: 16 residues. The J segment lost 4 bases and the V segment lost 0 bases, leaving 3 bases of the junction unmatched. CDR1 is ENHRY, CDR2 SYGVKD, per germline. CDR3 bases: TGTGCCATCAGTGAGTCGACTAGCGGGGGCCGAGAGACCCAGTACTTC. Protein product: CAISESTSGGRETQYF.

This clonotype was counted ten times or more. The chain combines TRBV29-1 with TRBJ1-1, with TRBD1 matching over 10 bases. Per germline, CDR1 SQVTM and CDR2 ANQGSEA. The J segment lost 2 bases and the V segment lost 4 bases, leaving 13 bases of the junction unmatched. The CDR3 covers 17 residues. The CDR3 loop is CSVARLLTGGLNTEAFF. The DNA for the CDR3 is TGCAGCGTTGCTCGTCTACTGACAGGGGGCCTCAACACTGAAGCTTTCTTT.

Ten or more counts support this clonotype. This chain connects TRBV6-2 or TRBV6-3 to TRBJ1-5; D is ambiguous. Germline V gives CDR1 MNHEY, CDR2 SVGEGT. The CDR3 is 14 amino acids. The V and J ends lost 4 bases and 7 bases respectively, with 14 bases between them. CDR3 region: CASSFNGVGQPQHF. The CDR3 DNA sequence: TGTGCCAGCAGTTTTAATGGGGTCGGCCAGCCCCAGCATTTT.

This clonotype was found many times. The chain links TRBV3-1 to TRBJ1-1; the D gene is possibly TRBD1 (5 bases). The CDR3 covers 16 residues. Per the germline V gene, CDR1 is LGHDT and CDR2 is YNNKEL (reference sequence). The V end lost 0 bases, the J end lost 0 bases, and 11 bases lay between the germline ends. CDR3 bases: TGTGCCAGCAGCCAAGAGGGGCCAGGCATGAACACTGAAGCTTTCTTT. Protein product: CASSQEGPGMNTEAFF. The complete variable domain, with remaining parts taken from reference TRBV3-1 and TRBJ1-1, reads DTAVSQTPKYLVTQMGNDKSIKCEQNLGHDTMYWYKQDSKKFLKIMFSYNNKELIINETVPNRFSPKSPDKAHLNLHINSLELGDSAVYFCASSQEGPGMNTEAFFGQGTRLTVV.

The chain employs TRBV5-6 and TRBJ1-1; D is undetermined. This CDR3 has 12 residues. CDR1 and CDR2 (germline): SGHDT, YYEEEE. Trimming took off 9 bases at V and 4 bases at J, with 13 bases between the two ends. This CDR3 reads CAIILVGTEAFF. Here the CDR3 DNA reads TGTGCCATCATCTTGGTGGGCACTGAAGCTTTCTTT.

This clonotype has a count of ten or more. V is TRBV10-3 and J is TRBJ1-2; TRBD1 aligns across 9 bases. CDR1 ENHRY and CDR2 SYGVKD come from the germline V gene. The junction had 19 bases not matched to a gene; V was cut back by 3 bases and J by 8 bases. This CDR3 is 18 amino acids long. CDR3 bases: TGTGCCATCAGTGACCAGCGGGGCTTCGGACAGGGGATGAGGGGCTACACCTTC. Translated: CAISDQRGFGQGMRGYTF.